Shown below are 6 T cell receptor beta chains from a single sample sequenced in a study of control samples from healthy donors and cancer patients. Assay: immunoSEQ multiplex PCR; the TCRdb copy retains only in-frame clones and omits some. The sample holds tens of thousands of clones, more than 85% seen once. Sequencing was carried out using PBMCs. All receptors come from a man aged 25-40 years with colorectal cancer.

The chain carries TRBV6-1 and TRBJ1-1; D not certain. The germline V and J ends were trimmed by 2 bases and 3 bases, with 16 bases remaining between them. The CDR3 sequence is 16 residues long. The germline V gene encodes CDR1 MNHNS and CDR2 SASEGT. This CDR3 is CASSEYIVRPDTEAFF. CDR3 DNA sequence: TGTGCCAGCAGTGAATATATAGTGAGACCGGACACTGAAGCTTTCTTT.

This chain connects TRBV3-1 (or the pseudogene TRBV3-2) to TRBJ2-3; tentatively, D is TRBD2 (6 bases). Per the germline V gene, CDR1 is LGHDT and CDR2 is YNNKEL (reference sequence). The CDR3 length is 17 residues. V dropped 0 bases and J dropped 0 bases, with 13 bases sitting between them. The DNA for the CDR3 is TGTGCCAGCAGCCAAGAACCGCCCGGGACTAGCACAGATACGCAGTATTTT. Residues: CASSQEPPGTSTDTQYF.

V is TRBV4-1 and J is TRBJ1-3; D is unresolved. The V gene's germline CDR1 is MGHRA and CDR2 YSYEKL. Trimming shortened V by 4 bases and J by 0 bases, and 16 bases separated the two germline ends. This CDR3 is 17 amino acids long. For the CDR3, the DNA is TGCGCCAGCAGCCGAGCGGGAAGCGGGAACTCTGGAAACACCATATATTTT. Amino acids: CASSRAGSGNSGNTIYF.

The chain has TRBV19 and TRBJ2-1; D not resolved. CDR1 is LNHDA, CDR2 SQIVND, per germline (reference sequence). Trimming pared 3 bases from V and 4 bases from J, leaving 13 bases between. The CDR3 runs to 15 residues. In DNA, the CDR3 is TGTGCCAGTAGTATTTCGGCTACTGCTTACAATGAGCAGTTCTTC. Encoded protein: CASSISATAYNEQFF.

V gene TRBV7-6 combines with J gene TRBJ1-6; D uncertain. The CDR3 is 14 residues long. V was pared by 3 bases and J by 6 bases, with 9 bases between. Per germline, CDR1 SGHVS and CDR2 FNYEAQ. The CDR3 DNA sequence: TGTGCCAGCAGCTTTCGCAGTGTTAATTCACCCCTCCACTTT. The encoded protein is CASSFRSVNSPLHF.

The rearrangement joins TRBV15 to TRBJ2-1; perhaps D is TRBD1 or TRBD2 (6 bases each). The CDR3 consists of 15 residues. The germline V and J ends were trimmed by 0 bases and 6 bases, with 12 bases remaining between them. Germline CDR1 LNHNV, CDR2 YYDKDF (reference sequence). The CDR3 DNA is TGTGCCACCAGCAGAGATCTCGGAGGGGGCAATGAGCAGTTCTTC. Protein sequence: CATSRDLGGGNEQFF.